The 27 T cell receptor beta chains below all came from one sample that was sequenced in a study of blood T cell repertoires in COVID-19. The repertoire was sequenced with immunoSEQ multiplex PCR; TCRdb's copy has only in-frame clones and lacks some. Among 45,000 to 65,000 clones, 91% were seen once, and the ten largest hold around 9%. Material: peripheral blood. These receptors originate from a human donor in a cohort sampled during active COVID-19.

The V gene is TRBV4-3, the J gene TRBJ2-7, with D unresolved. Between the trimmed V and J ends, which lost 0 bases and 0 bases, there was a span of 6 bases. Germline V gene lookup returns CDR1 LGHNA and CDR2 YSLEER. This CDR3 contains 14 residues. DNA for the CDR3: TGCGCCAGCAGCCAAGAGTGGAGCTCCTACGAGCAGTACTTC. It specifies CASSQEWSSYEQYF.

This rearrangement joins TRBV5-5 to TRBJ1-1; unclear D gene. The CDR3 spans 13 residues. Trimming took off 4 bases at V and 6 bases at J, with 13 bases between the two ends. Per the germline V gene, CDR1 is SGHKS and CDR2 is YYEKEE (reference sequence). This chain's CDR3 is CASSPLPVSEAFF. The CDR3 DNA reads TGTGCCAGCAGCCCACTCCCCGTCTCTGAAGCTTTCTTT.

This chain links TRBV7-2 with TRBJ1-2; D ambiguous. Trimming left V 5 bases short and J 5 bases short, with 21 bases between. Germline CDR1 and CDR2: SGHTA and FQGNSA. The CDR3 is 16 amino acids. In nucleotides, the CDR3 is TGTGCCAGCAGCCCAGATTCGACCGGGAGGGCGTATGGCTACACCTTC. This sequence encodes CASSPDSTGRAYGYTF.

The chain links TRBV19 to TRBJ2-2; TRBD2 matches 13 bases. CDR3 length: 17 amino acids. Germline assignment: CDR1 LNHDA and CDR2 SQIVND (reference sequence). The junction had 7 bases not matched to a gene; V was cut back by 3 bases and J by 6 bases. The CDR3 nucleotides are TGTGCCAGTAGTATCGTAGGACTAGCGGGAGTTTCCGGGGAGCTGTTTTTT. Amino acid sequence: CASSIVGLAGVSGELFF.

The chain joins TRBV7-9 to TRBJ2-1; 8 bases match TRBD1. V was clipped by 1 base and J by 4 bases; unmatched bases: 9. The CDR3 has 17 amino acids. CDR1 is SEHNR, CDR2 FQNEAQ, per germline (reference sequence). CDR3 nucleotide sequence: TGTGCCAGCAGCTTAGGGCAGGGGGCTAGCCAATACAATGAGCAGTTCTTC. Encoded protein: CASSLGQGASQYNEQFF.

The chain couples TRBV28 to TRBJ1-6, with TRBD1 identical over 8 bases. CDR3 length: 16 amino acids. The germline V gene encodes CDR1 MDHEN and CDR2 SYDVKM. V shed 1 base and J 8 bases; nucleotides not matched to a gene: 7. The CDR3 DNA sequence: TGTGCCAGCAGTTTATCCGCAGGGGGCTTTGATTCACCCCTCCACTTT. Translation gives CASSLSAGGFDSPLHF.

The V call is TRBV10-3, the J call TRBJ2-3; D gene ambiguous. V gave up 5 bases and J gave up 6 bases, with 12 bases separating them. In germline, CDR1 is ENHRY, CDR2 SYGVKD. The CDR3 length is 13 residues. DNA for the CDR3: TGTGCCATCAGTATCATAAGTGAGGATACGCAGTATTTT. It translates to CAISIISEDTQYF.

This chain joins TRBV2 and TRBJ2-7; D may be TRBD1 (6 bases). Germline-derived CDR1 and CDR2 are SNHLY and FYNNEI. The CDR3 contains 11 residues. Trimming left V 8 bases short and J 7 bases short, with 12 bases between. CDR3 loop: CASGQSREQYF. For the CDR3, the DNA is TGTGCCAGCGGACAGTCCAGGGAGCAGTACTTC.

This sequence joins TRBV5-5 and TRBJ1-1; D is undetermined. Germline loops: CDR1 SGHKS, CDR2 YYEKEE (reference sequence). V was clipped by 4 bases and J by 4 bases, with 14 bases between them. There are 14 residues in the CDR3. The DNA of the CDR3 is TGTGCCAGCAGCCTGATGGCGAGGCCCACTGAAGCTTTCTTT. Translated, it gives CASSLMARPTEAFF.

The chain is built from TRBV2 and TRBJ2-5; unclear D gene. The germline V gene has CDR1 SNHLY and CDR2 FYNNEI. This CDR3 spans 12 amino acids. Trimming removed 5 bases from V and 5 bases from J, with 9 bases in between. CDR3 in DNA: TGTGCCAGCAGTCCTGACGGGGAGACCCAGTACTTC. Amino acid sequence: CASSPDGETQYF.

The chain links TRBV7-2 to TRBJ2-5; perhaps TRBD2 as D (6 bases). The CDR3 covers 13 residues. V gave up 1 base and J gave up 5 bases, with 8 bases separating them. CDR1 is SGHTA, CDR2 FQGNSA, per germline. As DNA, the CDR3 is TGTGCCAGCAGCTTAGGAGGGAGGGAGACCCAGTACTTC. The encoded protein is CASSLGGRETQYF.

The chain combines TRBV9 with TRBJ2-4; D might be TRBD1 (5 bases). The V gene's germline CDR1 is SGDLS and CDR2 YYNGEE. The V end was cut by 3 bases, the J end by 0 bases, with 19 bases between. The CDR3 spans 18 residues. CDR3 region: CASSASSFRGLAKNIQYF. In nucleotides, the CDR3 is TGTGCCAGCAGCGCCTCCTCCTTTAGGGGATTAGCCAAAAACATTCAGTACTTC.

The V gene is TRBV12-5, the J gene TRBJ2-3; 8 bases match TRBD1. The junction had 19 bases not matched to a gene; V was cut back by 0 bases and J by 11 bases. The CDR3 is 18 residues long. CDR1 LGHNT and CDR2 FRNRAP come from the germline V gene. The CDR3 bases are TGTGCTAGTGGTTTGGTACTGGCAGGGGGCGCGTCGGGAGTTAGGCAGTATTTT. Translating it yields CASGLVLAGGASGVRQYF.

This clone has just one count. This chain joins TRBV4-3 and TRBJ1-6, with a weak D call TRBD1 (5 bases). Trimming cost V 1 base and J 5 bases, with 9 bases left between them. The CDR3 extends over 15 amino acids. Germline V CDR1 and CDR2: LGHNA, YSLEER. DNA for the CDR3: TGCGCCAGCAGCCAAGTAACGACAGATAATTCACCCCTCCACTTT. Its translation: CASSQVTTDNSPLHF.

This chain uses TRBV5-1 with TRBJ2-3; maybe TRBD1 (6 bases). Trimming took 4 bases from V and 3 from J, leaving 15 bases between them. The CDR3 loop spans 15 amino acids. Germline-derived CDR1 and CDR2 are SGHRS and YFSETQ. The CDR3 sequence: CASSPGHTGTDTQYF. As DNA, the CDR3 is TGCGCCAGCAGCCCGGGACATACGGGGACAGATACGCAGTATTTT.

The CDR3, as DNA: TGTGCCAGCAGTACACCACAGGGAGGGGGTTCCTACGAGCAGTACTTC. It translates to CASSTPQGGGSYEQYF. The chain recombines TRBV28 with TRBJ2-7; perhaps TRBD2 as D (7 bases). Trimming stripped 5 bases from V and 1 base from J, with 18 bases between. This CDR3 region has 16 residues. Germline CDR1 and CDR2: MDHEN and SYDVKM.

This chain links TRBV6-2 or TRBV6-3 with TRBJ2-7, with D perhaps TRBD2 (5 bases). The CDR3 runs 15 residues. Germline V lookup: CDR1 MNHEY, CDR2 SVGEGT. Trimming shortened V by 2 bases and J by 4 bases, and 15 bases separated the two germline ends. DNA of the CDR3: TGTGCCAGCAGTTACCCCCGCGGGTCTGTTTACGAGCAGTACTTC. It specifies CASSYPRGSVYEQYF.

The chain combines TRBV25-1 with TRBJ2-7; perhaps TRBD1 as D (6 bases). V gave up 1 base and J gave up 0 bases, with 10 bases separating them. Per the germline V gene, CDR1 is MGHDK and CDR2 is SYGVNS. The CDR3 extends over 15 amino acids. This chain's CDR3 is CASSELGTLSYEQYF. In DNA form, the CDR3 reads TGTGCCAGCAGTGAATTGGGGACACTCTCCTACGAGCAGTACTTC.

The V call is TRBV11-1, the J call TRBJ2-1; 8 nucleotides agree with TRBD2. CDR3 size: 16 residues. Trimming removed 5 bases from V and 4 bases from J; junction bases left unmatched: 10. CDR1 is SGHAT and CDR2 is FQDESV in the germline V gene (reference sequence). The CDR3 here is CASSPTGSGGYNEQFF. CDR3 bases: TGTGCCAGCAGCCCTACGGGGAGCGGGGGTTACAATGAGCAGTTCTTC.

Only one count was recorded for this clone. J is TRBJ2-7 and V is TRBV28, with D possibly matching TRBD2 (7 bases). CDR1 is MDHEN and CDR2 is SYDVKM in the germline V gene. The CDR3 extends over 14 amino acids. Trimming cost V 2 bases and J 9 bases, with 17 bases left between them. The CDR3 DNA reads TGTGCCAGCAGTTTAGAGGGAGGGGGATTAGGGCAGTACTTC. Residues: CASSLEGGGLGQYF. The whole variable domain, remainder taken from reference TRBV28 and TRBJ2-7, is DVKVTQSSRYLVKRTGEKVFLECVQDMDHENMFWYRQDPGLGLRLIYFSYDVKMKEKGDIPEGYSVSREKKERFSLILESASTNQTSMYLCASSLEGGGLGQYFGPGTRLTVT.

This chain uses TRBV30 with TRBJ1-5; 10 nucleotides match TRBD1. CDR3 length: 14 residues. V trimming: 5 bases; J trimming: 4 bases; junction bases outside the gene matches: 5. Germline V gene sequence: CDR1 GTSNPN, CDR2 SVGIG (reference sequence). This CDR3 is CAWGPGQGNQPQHF. The CDR3 nucleotides read TGTGCCTGGGGGCCGGGACAGGGGAATCAGCCCCAGCATTTT.

V and J are TRBV4-3 and TRBJ2-3; the D gene is possibly TRBD2 (7 bases). This CDR3 has 16 residues. In germline, CDR1 is LGHNA, CDR2 YSLEER. Trimming took off 1 base at V and 6 bases at J, with 17 bases between the two ends. CDR3 DNA sequence: TGCGCCAGCAGCCAAGGGCGGGGGCCCTTGTTGGATACGCAGTATTTT. Translated, it gives CASSQGRGPLLDTQYF.

The V call is TRBV7-2, the J call TRBJ2-1; D may be TRBD2 (7 bases). Germline loops: CDR1 SGHTA, CDR2 FQGNSA. V was cut by 1 base and J by 1 base, with 20 bases left in between. This CDR3 has 19 residues. CDR3 sequence reads: CASSLGAGEGSRSYNEQFF. CDR3 DNA: TGTGCCAGCAGCTTAGGGGCAGGGGAGGGCTCTAGATCCTACAATGAGCAGTTCTTC.

The chain has TRBV7-9 and TRBJ1-2; 7 nucleotides line up with TRBD1. There are 18 residues in the CDR3. The germline gives CDR1 SEHNR, CDR2 FQNEAQ (reference sequence). The junction had 25 bases not matched to a gene; V was cut back by 5 bases and J by 10 bases. CDR3 sequence reads: CASSTLPIPGQPSPPYTF. The CDR3 region has the DNA TGTGCCAGCAGCACATTGCCTATACCGGGACAGCCATCCCCCCCCTACACCTTC.

The rearrangement links TRBV19 to TRBJ1-1; possible D gene TRBD1, 6 bases. The CDR3 is 14 residues long. V lost 4 bases and J lost 5, with 14 bases in between. Germline assignment: CDR1 LNHDA and CDR2 SQIVND (reference sequence). The CDR3 bases are TGTGCCAGTAGTAGGCCAGGGGCAGGGACTGAAGCTTTCTTT. This encodes CASSRPGAGTEAFF.

The chain has TRBV5-1 and TRBJ1-1, with TRBD1 matching 7 bases. Trimming took 2 bases from V and 3 from J; bases not matched to a gene: 4. Germline V gene lookup returns CDR1 SGHRS and CDR2 YFSETQ. The CDR3 has 14 residues. The CDR3 DNA follows: TGCGCCAGCAGCTTCGACAGGGTGGACACTGAAGCTTTCTTT. Protein product: CASSFDRVDTEAFF.

The V gene is TRBV24-1, the J gene TRBJ2-5; TRBD1 might be the D (6 bases). The CDR3 has 16 residues. V lost 5 bases to trimming and J lost 1 base, with 16 bases between them. The V gene's germline CDR1 is KGHDR and CDR2 SFDVKD. CDR3 sequence: CATSGPPLQGQETQYF. As DNA, the CDR3 is TGTGCCACCAGTGGCCCTCCCTTACAGGGCCAAGAGACCCAGTACTTC.